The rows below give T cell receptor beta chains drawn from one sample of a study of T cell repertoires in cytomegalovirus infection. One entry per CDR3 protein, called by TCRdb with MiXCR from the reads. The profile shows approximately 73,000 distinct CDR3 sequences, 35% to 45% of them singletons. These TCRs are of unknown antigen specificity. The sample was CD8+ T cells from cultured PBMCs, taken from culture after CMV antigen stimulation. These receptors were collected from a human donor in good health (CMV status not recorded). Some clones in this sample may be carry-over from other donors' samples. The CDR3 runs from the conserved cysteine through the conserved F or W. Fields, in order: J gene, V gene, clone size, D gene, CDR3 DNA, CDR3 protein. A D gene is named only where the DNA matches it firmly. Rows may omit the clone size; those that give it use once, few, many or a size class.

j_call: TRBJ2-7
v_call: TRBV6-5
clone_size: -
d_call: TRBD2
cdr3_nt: TGTGCCAGCAGTTACTTGGGGACTAGCGGTTCCTACGAGCAGTACTTC
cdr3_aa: CASSYLGTSGSYEQYF

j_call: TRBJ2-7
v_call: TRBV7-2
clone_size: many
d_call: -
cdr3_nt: TGTGCCAGCAGCTTATGGTCATCTGAACCCTACGAGCAGTACTTC
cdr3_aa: CASSLWSSEPYEQYF

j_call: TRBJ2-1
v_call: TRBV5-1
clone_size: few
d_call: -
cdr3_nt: TGCGCCAGCAGCTTGGAGTCTAGCGCGGATGAGCAGTTCTTC
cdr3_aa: CASSLESSADEQFF

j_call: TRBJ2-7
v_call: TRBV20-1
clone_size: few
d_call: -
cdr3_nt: TGCAGCGCCCCCCGGGACACCTACGAGCAGTACTTC
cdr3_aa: CSAPRDTYEQYF

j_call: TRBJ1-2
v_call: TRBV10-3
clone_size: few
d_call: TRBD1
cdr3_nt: TGTGCCATCAGTATAGACAGGGGATCTAACTATGGCTACACCTTC
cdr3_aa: CAISIDRGSNYGYTF

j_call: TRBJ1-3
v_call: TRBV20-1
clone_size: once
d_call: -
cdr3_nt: TGCAGTGCTAGAGACCACAGCCGCCTCTCTGGAAACACCATATATTTT
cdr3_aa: CSARDHSRLSGNTIYF

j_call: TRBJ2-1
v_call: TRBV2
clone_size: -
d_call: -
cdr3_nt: TGTGCCAGCAGTGATGTGGGGGCCACGTTGGACAATGAGCAGTTCTTC
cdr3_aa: CASSDVGATLDNEQFF

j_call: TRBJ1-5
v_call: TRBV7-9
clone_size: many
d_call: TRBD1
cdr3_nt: TGTGCCAGCAGCTCGACAGGGTCTGGCAATCAGCCCCAGCATTTT
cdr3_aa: CASSSTGSGNQPQHF

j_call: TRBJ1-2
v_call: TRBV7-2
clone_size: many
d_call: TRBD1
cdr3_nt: TGTGCCAGCAGCTGGACAGGGGGACCTAACTATGGCTACACCTTC
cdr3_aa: CASSWTGGPNYGYTF

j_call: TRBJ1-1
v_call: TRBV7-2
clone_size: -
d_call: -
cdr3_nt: TGTGCCAGCAGCTTTTGGGGCAGGCGTGAAGCTTTCTTT
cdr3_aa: CASSFWGRREAFF

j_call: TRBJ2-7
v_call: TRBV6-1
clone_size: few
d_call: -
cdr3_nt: TGTGCCAGCAGTCAAAGGCTGGCCATAAGCTCCTACGAGCAGTACTTC
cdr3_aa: CASSQRLAISSYEQYF

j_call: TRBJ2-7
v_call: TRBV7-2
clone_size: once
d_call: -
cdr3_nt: TGTGCCAGCAGCTTAGAGAGCCTCTACGAGCAGTACTTC
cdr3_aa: CASSLESLYEQYF

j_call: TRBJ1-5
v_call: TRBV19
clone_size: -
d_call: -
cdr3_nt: TGTGCCAGTAGCACCGGGGGCGGGGCACACCATCAGCCCCAGCATTTT
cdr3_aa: CASSTGGGAHHQPQHF

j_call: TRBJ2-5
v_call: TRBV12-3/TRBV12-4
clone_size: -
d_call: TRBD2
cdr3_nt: TGTGCCAGCAGTTTCGAGACTAGCGGTAACCAAGAGACCCAGTACTTC
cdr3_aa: CASSFETSGNQETQYF

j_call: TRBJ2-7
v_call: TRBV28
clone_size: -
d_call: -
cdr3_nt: TGTGCCAGCAGTTTAGATCTTGGAGGGGGCCTCTACGAGCAGTACTTC
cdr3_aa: CASSLDLGGGLYEQYF

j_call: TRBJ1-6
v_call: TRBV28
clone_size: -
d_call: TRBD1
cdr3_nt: TGTGCCAGCAGTCTCCTCCAGACAGGGAGTATTCCACAGGATTCACCCCTCCACTTT
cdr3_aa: CASSLLQTGSIPQDSPLHF

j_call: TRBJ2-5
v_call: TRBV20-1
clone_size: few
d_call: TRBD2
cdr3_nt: TGCAGTGCTAGAGGGCTAGCGGTACAAGAGACCCAGTACTTC
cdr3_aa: CSARGLAVQETQYF

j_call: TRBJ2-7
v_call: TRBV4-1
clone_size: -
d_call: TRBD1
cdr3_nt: TGCGCCAGCAGCCAAGATGGACCGGGACAGGGGGCCCTCGAGCAGTACTTC
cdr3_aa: CASSQDGPGQGALEQYF

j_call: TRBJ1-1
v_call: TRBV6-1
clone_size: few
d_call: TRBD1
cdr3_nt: TGTGCCAGCAGTGAAGTACAGGGGGGGCAGTCTGAAGCTTTCTTT
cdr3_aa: CASSEVQGGQSEAFF

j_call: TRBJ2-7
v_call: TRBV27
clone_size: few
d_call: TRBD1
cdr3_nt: TGTGCCAGCAGTTTCTCGGGTGGGGACAGGGGTATCTACGAGCAGTACTTC
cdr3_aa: CASSFSGGDRGIYEQYF

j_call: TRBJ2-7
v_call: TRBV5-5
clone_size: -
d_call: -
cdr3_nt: TGTGCCAGCAGCTTTTGGGGGGAGTCGGAGCAGTACTTC
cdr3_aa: CASSFWGESEQYF

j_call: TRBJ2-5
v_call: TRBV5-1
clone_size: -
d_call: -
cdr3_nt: TGCGCCAGCAGCTTACGACACGACCAAGAGACCCAGTACTTC
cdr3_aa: CASSLRHDQETQYF

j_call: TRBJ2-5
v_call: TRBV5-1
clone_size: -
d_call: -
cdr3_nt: TGCGCCAGCAGCTCTGGGCAGGTGGCTCGGGTTCAAGAGACCCAGTACTTC
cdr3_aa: CASSSGQVARVQETQYF

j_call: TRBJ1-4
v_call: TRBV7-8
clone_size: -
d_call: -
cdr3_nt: TGTGCCAGCAGCCCCGGACAGAGGGTGAATGAAAAACTGTTTTTT
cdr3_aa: CASSPGQRVNEKLFF

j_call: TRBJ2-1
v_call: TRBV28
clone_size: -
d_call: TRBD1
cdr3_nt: TGTGCCAGCAGCCTACAGGGGAGCTCCTACAATGAGCAGTTCTTC
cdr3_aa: CASSLQGSSYNEQFF

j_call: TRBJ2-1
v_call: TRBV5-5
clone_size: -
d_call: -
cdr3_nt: TGTGCCAGCAGTCAGGGAAACTACAATGAGCAGTTCTTC
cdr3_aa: CASSQGNYNEQFF

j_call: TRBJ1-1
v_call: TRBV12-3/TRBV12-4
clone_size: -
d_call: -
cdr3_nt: TGTGCCAGCAGTTCAGCCCCAGGGCGAGAAGCTTTCTTT
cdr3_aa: CASSSAPGREAFF

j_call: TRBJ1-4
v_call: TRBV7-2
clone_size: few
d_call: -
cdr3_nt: TGTGCCAGCAGCCGCCATCTCGGGGTGGGGGAAAAACTGTTTTTT
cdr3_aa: CASSRHLGVGEKLFF

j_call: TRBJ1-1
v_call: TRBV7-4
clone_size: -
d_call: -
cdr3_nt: TGTGCCAGCCTCGGACGTATGAACACTGAAGCTTTCTTT
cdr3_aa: CASLGRMNTEAFF

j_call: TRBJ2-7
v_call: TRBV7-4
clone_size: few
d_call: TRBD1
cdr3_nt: TGTGCCAGCAGCTCGGGACAGGCCTCCTACGAGCAGTACTTC
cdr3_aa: CASSSGQASYEQYF

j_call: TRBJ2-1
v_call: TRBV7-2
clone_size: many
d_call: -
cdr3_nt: TGTGCCAGCAGCTTAGCGCTCCCTAGGGAGGATGAGCAGTTCTTC
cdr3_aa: CASSLALPREDEQFF

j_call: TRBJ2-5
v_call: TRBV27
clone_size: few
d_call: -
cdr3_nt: TGTGCCAGCAGTTTACGGGAAGGGTGGAAGACCCAGTACTTC
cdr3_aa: CASSLREGWKTQYF

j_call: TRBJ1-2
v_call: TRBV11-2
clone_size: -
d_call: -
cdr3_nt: TGTGCCAGCAGCCCCTCCCGGTGGGGCTATGGCTACACCTTC
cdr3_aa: CASSPSRWGYGYTF

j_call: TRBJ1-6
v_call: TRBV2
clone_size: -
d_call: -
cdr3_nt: TGTGCCAGCAGTGAAATTACGGCCGAAGGGTCACCCCTCCACTTT
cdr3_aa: CASSEITAEGSPLHF

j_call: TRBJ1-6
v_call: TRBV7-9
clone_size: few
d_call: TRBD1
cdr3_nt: TGTGCCAGCAGCCTTTGGGGACAGGGAGCATTTAGCCCGGATTCACCCCTCCACTTT
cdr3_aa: CASSLWGQGAFSPDSPLHF

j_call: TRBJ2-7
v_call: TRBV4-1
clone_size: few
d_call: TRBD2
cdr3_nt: TGCGCCAGCAGCCCCGGGGGACTAGCGGTCTACGAGCAGTACTTC
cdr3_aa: CASSPGGLAVYEQYF

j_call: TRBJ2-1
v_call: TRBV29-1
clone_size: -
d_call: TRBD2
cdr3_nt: TGCAGCGTCGAAACTAGCGGGGAGTCCTACAATGAGCAGTTCTTC
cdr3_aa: CSVETSGESYNEQFF

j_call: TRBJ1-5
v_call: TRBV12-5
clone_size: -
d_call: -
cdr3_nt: TGTGCTAGTGGTTTGGTAGACGTCGTGAGAAATAGACCTAGCAATCAGCCCCAGCATTTT
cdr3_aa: CASGLVDVVRNRPSNQPQHF

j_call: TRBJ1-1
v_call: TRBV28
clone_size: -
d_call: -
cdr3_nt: TGTGCCAGCAGGGTCTTGAGCACTGAAGCTTTCTTT
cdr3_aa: CASRVLSTEAFF

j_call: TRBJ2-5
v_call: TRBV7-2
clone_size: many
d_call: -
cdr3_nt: TGTGCCAGCAGCTTAGCTCGAAGGGTTAGTCTAGAAGAGACCCAGTACTTC
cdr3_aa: CASSLARRVSLEETQYF

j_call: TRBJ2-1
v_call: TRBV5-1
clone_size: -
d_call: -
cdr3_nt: TGCGCCAGCAGTTTAAGGGGGGCCCCAAATGAGCAGTTCTTC
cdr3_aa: CASSLRGAPNEQFF

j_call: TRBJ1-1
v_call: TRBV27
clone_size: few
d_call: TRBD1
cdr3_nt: TGTGCCAGCGGAACTTCAGGGGGCACTGAAGCTTTCTTT
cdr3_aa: CASGTSGGTEAFF

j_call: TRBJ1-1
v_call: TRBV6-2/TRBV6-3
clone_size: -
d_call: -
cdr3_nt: TGTGCCAGCAGTCAGGTGAACACTGAAGCTTTCTTT
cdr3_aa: CASSQVNTEAFF

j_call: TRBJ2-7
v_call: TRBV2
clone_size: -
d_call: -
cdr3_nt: TGTGCCATCACCCTGGGTTCCTACTACGAGCAGTACTTC
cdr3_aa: CAITLGSYYEQYF

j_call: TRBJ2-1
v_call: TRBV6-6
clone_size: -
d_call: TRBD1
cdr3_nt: TGTGCCAGCAGTGTCGGACAGGGGTTTTACAATGAGCAGTTCTTC
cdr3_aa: CASSVGQGFYNEQFF

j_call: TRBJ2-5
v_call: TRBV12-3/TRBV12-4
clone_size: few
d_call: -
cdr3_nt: TGTGCCAGCAGCCCGGCCAGGTCACTCCAAGAGACCCAGTACTTC
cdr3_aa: CASSPARSLQETQYF

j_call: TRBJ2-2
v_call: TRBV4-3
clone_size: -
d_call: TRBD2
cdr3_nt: TGCGCCAGCAGCCAAGGATCCCGGCAGGCGGGGGTGGGTGGGGAGCTGTTTTTT
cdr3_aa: CASSQGSRQAGVGGELFF

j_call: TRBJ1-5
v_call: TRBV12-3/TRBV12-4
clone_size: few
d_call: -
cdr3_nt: TGTGCCAGCAGTTTTTTTGGGAGAACAGAGCAGCCCCAGCATTTT
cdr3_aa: CASSFFGRTEQPQHF

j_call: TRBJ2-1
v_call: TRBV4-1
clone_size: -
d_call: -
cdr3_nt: TGCGCCAGCAGCCAGCCGGGATCACGGAATGAGCAGTTCTTC
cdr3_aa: CASSQPGSRNEQFF

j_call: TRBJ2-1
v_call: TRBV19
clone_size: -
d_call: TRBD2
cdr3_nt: TGTGCCAGTAGTATAGAACTAGCGGGGGGGCCTGTAGAAAATGAGCAGTTCTTC
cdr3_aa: CASSIELAGGPVENEQFF

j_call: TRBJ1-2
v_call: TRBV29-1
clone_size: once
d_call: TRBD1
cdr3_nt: TGCAGCGTTGAAGAAGGAGGGGGCATTACTAACTATGGCTACACCTTC
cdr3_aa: CSVEEGGGITNYGYTF

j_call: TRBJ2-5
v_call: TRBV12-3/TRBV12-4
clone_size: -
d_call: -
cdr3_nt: TGTGCCAGCAATTTGGGGAAAGAGACCCAGTACTTC
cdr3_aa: CASNLGKETQYF

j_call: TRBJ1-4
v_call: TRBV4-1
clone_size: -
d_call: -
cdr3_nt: TGCGCCAGCAGCCACCAACAGGGCCCAACTAATGAAAAACTGTTTTTT
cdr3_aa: CASSHQQGPTNEKLFF

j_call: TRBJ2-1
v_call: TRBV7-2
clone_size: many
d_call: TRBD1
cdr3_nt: TGTGCCAGCAGCTTTCGGGACAGTTCCTACAATGAGCAGTTCTTC
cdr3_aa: CASSFRDSSYNEQFF

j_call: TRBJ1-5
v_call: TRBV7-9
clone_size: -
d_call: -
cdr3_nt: TGTGCCAGCAGCTCGTCTGGGGACACAGCGTTTCAGCCCCAGCATTTT
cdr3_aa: CASSSSGDTAFQPQHF